This TCR beta chain was recorded in a study of blood T cell repertoires in COVID-19. As for the study in general: COVID-19 samples, acute and convalescent, were from the United States, Italy and Spain. PBMCs, B-cell-depleted T cells, or T cells were the source of the cDNA or gDNA that made up the material.

The CDR3 consists of 14 residues. Germline assignment: CDR1 MDHEN and CDR2 SYDVKM. The V and J ends lost 7 bases and 5 bases, in that order; junction bases with no gene match: 10. Per the original data handling: Researchers report that nucleated cell counts were estimated from reference gene primer amplification. The assay was immunoSEQ multiplex PCR, and TCRdb's table has in-frame clones only and misses some. The DNA was the basis for D and trimming; V, J and clone size are from that table. Here the sample spans 250,000 to 350,000 clones, around 87% being singletons. The sequenced material came from peripheral blood. This receptor was obtained from a woman aged 45 to 65 who had recovered from COVID-19. V and J are TRBV28 and TRBJ2-7; 8 nucleotides match TRBD2. The CDR3 nucleotides read TGTGCCAGCATGAGGGGCGGGAGGTTAAACGAGCAGTACTTC. Protein product: CASMRGGRLNEQYF.